This TCR beta chain was sequenced during a study of T cell responses to AZD1222 COVID-19 vaccine. Notes on the study in general: Clonal diversity was possibly underestimated, and white British individuals and females predominated among donors. Reportedly, close to half of spike-specific TCRs are directed against unmutated variant regions. Spike as a whole was targeted by vaccine-associated CD4 TCRs, dominant at 160-218 and 743-854. A rise in Spike-specific TCR breadth and depth followed two AZD1222 doses.

Germline CDR1 is SGHRS and CDR2 is YFSETQ. This CDR3 region has 14 residues. Between the trimmed V and J ends, which lost 2 bases and 6 bases, there was a span of 11 bases. A remark on this clone: Antigen specificity is unknown.

Some clones are missing from TCRdb's copy, which holds only in-frame ones; the method was immunoSEQ multiplex PCR. The sample carries about 99,000 clones, around 87% recorded once. The origin of this receptor is an adult in good health. The chain combines TRBV5-1 with TRBJ2-2, with D possibly matching TRBD1 (5 bases). Specimen: peripheral blood, collected on day 0 of AZD1222 vaccination. The CDR3 DNA is TGCGCCAGCAGCTTTTACCAGGGTGCCGGGGAGCTGTTTTTT. This encodes CASSFYQGAGELFF.